A single sample is the source of the 3 T cell receptor beta chains below, sequenced in a study of control samples from healthy donors and cancer patients. The assay was immunoSEQ multiplex PCR, and TCRdb's table has in-frame clones only and misses some. Here the sample spans about 130,000 clones, more than 90% being singletons. Sequenced input: blood. Receptors originate from a man aged 18 to 35 in good health.

The chain carries TRBV14 and TRBJ2-3, with 9 positions matching TRBD2. The CDR3 sequence is 16 residues long. The trim removed 3 bases at V and 2 bases at J, leaving 6 bases unmatched. The germline V gene has CDR1 SGHDN and CDR2 FVKESK. CDR3 DNA: TGTGCCAGCAGCCACCTAGCGGGGCGGGACACAGATACGCAGTATTTT. The encoded protein is CASSHLAGRDTDTQYF.

This sequence joins TRBV5-1 and TRBJ2-1; TRBD2 matches at 10 bases. In germline, CDR1 is SGHRS, CDR2 YFSETQ. The CDR3 contains 16 residues. J gave up 6 bases and V 4 bases, and 10 bases lay outside the gene matches. CDR3 loop: CASSKTAGGPGNEQFF. The CDR3, as DNA: TGCGCCAGCAGCAAAACAGCGGGGGGGCCGGGCAATGAGCAGTTCTTC. The complete variable domain, with remaining parts taken from reference TRBV5-1 and TRBJ2-1, reads KAGVTQTPRYLIKTRGQQVTLSCSPISGHRSVSWYQQTPGQGLQFLFEYFSETQRNKGNFPGRFSGRQFSNSRSEMNVSTLELGDSALYLCASSKTAGGPGNEQFFGPGTRLTVL.

The CDR3 DNA sequence: TGTGCCAGCAGCGCCCACCTTTCGGGGGATTCACCCCTCCACTTT. This sequence encodes CASSAHLSGDSPLHF. The chain uses TRBV9 and TRBJ1-6; a weak D match, TRBD1 (5 bases). The CDR3 extends over 15 amino acids. Germline assignment: CDR1 SGDLS and CDR2 YYNGEE. With 3 bases removed from V and 8 bases from J, the gap between germline ends came to 15 bases.